What follows describes a single T cell receptor (beta chain). The CDR3 covers 15 residues. CDR1 is SEHNR and CDR2 is FQNEAQ in the germline V gene (reference sequence). V was pared by 10 bases and J by 0 bases, with 15 bases between. The data stem from a study of blood T cells in healthy people across ages. The authors ran a second PCR of 7 to 11 cycles using a sample-barcoded 5' primer and a J-beta primer mix. TCRdb analysed the 5' RACE reads with MiXCR anew, one entry per CDR3 protein. The sample holds 650,000 to 800,000 distinct CDR3 sequences, roughly 44% seen once. V usage is TRBV7-9 and J usage is TRBJ2-2; a weak D match, TRBD1 (5 bases). This clonotype was sampled from a man in his 60s in good health. Sequencing input: blood. The CDR3 DNA follows: TGTGCCACCCTGCCTAGGGGTACGAACACCGGGGAGCTGTTTTTT. This sequence encodes CATLPRGTNTGELFF.